These 16 T cell receptor beta chains were sequenced from one sample in a study of cytomegalovirus exposure and HLA in healthy donors. PCR amplification relied on 60 Vbeta primers (plus 13 Jbeta primers). Repertoires were generated with immunoSEQ multiplex PCR, while TCRdb's copy carries only in-frame clones and drops some. The repertoire holds some 71,000 clones, around four fifths seen once, with 20% to 25% in the top ten. Source material: PBMCs. These receptors all stem from a woman between 25 and 40 years old in good health and CMV-seropositive.

The V call is TRBV7-9, the J call TRBJ2-7; 9 positions agree with TRBD2. J gave up 5 bases and V 5 bases, and 10 bases lay outside the gene matches. The CDR3 spans 15 residues. Germline assignment: CDR1 SEHNR and CDR2 FQNEAQ (reference sequence). The CDR3 DNA reads as TGTGCCAGCAGCCGATTAGCGGGAGAGACCCACGAGCAGTACTTC. Encoded protein: CASSRLAGETHEQYF.

This clone has only a few counts. V gene TRBV29-1 combines with J gene TRBJ1-1, with D possibly being TRBD1 (6 bases). Germline CDR1 and CDR2: SQVTM and ANQGSEA. The germline V and J ends were trimmed by 3 bases and 7 bases, with 15 bases remaining between them. This CDR3 contains 13 residues. CDR3 sequence reads: CSVDRQEGSEAFF. CDR3 DNA sequence: TGCAGCGTTGATCGACAGGAAGGGAGTGAAGCTTTCTTT.

The table lists this clone with a count of one. J is TRBJ1-1 and V is TRBV6-6; no firm D call. CDR1 and CDR2 (germline): MNHNY, SVGAGI (reference sequence). V was trimmed by 2 bases and J by 3 bases, leaving 7 bases between them. The CDR3 has 13 amino acids. CDR3 sequence: CASSYGGYTEAFF. The CDR3 bases are TGTGCCAGCAGTTACGGAGGATACACTGAAGCTTTCTTT.

The sample holds a few counts of this clone. The V and J genes are TRBV30 and TRBJ2-3; no definite D call. The CDR3 length is 13 residues. V shed 7 bases and J shed 6 bases, with 17 bases lying between them. The germline CDR1 and CDR2 sequences are GTSNPN and SVGIG (reference sequence). In DNA, the CDR3 is TGTGCCTCAACGGAGAGCTTGTCGGATACGCAGTATTTT. Translating gives CASTESLSDTQYF.

The chain is built from TRBV30 and TRBJ2-6, with D possibly TRBD2 on 6 matching bases. The CDR3 is 17 residues long. Germline V gene data show CDR1 as GTSNPN and CDR2 as SVGIG (reference sequence). Trimming cost V 8 bases and J 0 bases, with 20 bases left between them. CDR3 sequence: CAINRDLFFSGANVLTF. The CDR3 DNA reads as TGTGCCATCAACCGGGACTTATTCTTCTCTGGGGCCAACGTCCTGACTTTC.

This clone was seen a single time. CDR3 sequence reads: CASSQDEGDEYEQYF. The CDR3, as DNA: TGTGCCAGCAGCCAAGATGAGGGGGATGAATACGAGCAGTACTTC. This chain uses TRBV4-2 with TRBJ2-7, with D perhaps TRBD1 (6 bases). Germline V gene lookup returns CDR1 LGHNA and CDR2 YNFKEQ. This CDR3 comprises 15 residues. V was clipped by 0 bases and J by 4 bases, with 13 bases between them.

In DNA, the CDR3 is TGTGCCAGCAGTTCCCTCGGAGGACTAGCCCCCTACGAGCAGTACTTC. This codes for CASSSLGGLAPYEQYF. The chain employs TRBV28 and TRBJ2-7; 8 positions agree with TRBD2. The CDR3 totals 16 residues. Germline CDR1 and CDR2: MDHEN and SYDVKM. V was clipped by 4 bases and J by 2 bases; unmatched bases: 10. The complete variable domain, with remaining parts taken from reference TRBV28 and TRBJ2-7, reads DVKVTQSSRYLVKRTGEKVFLECVQDMDHENMFWYRQDPGLGLRLIYFSYDVKMKEKGDIPEGYSVSREKKERFSLILESASTNQTSMYLCASSSLGGLAPYEQYFGPGTRLTVT.

The chain is built from TRBV10-3 and TRBJ2-7, with 7 bases identical to TRBD1. J was trimmed by 2 bases and V by 6 bases; bases with no gene match: 7. CDR1 is ENHRY, CDR2 SYGVKD, per germline. The length of the CDR3 is 14 residues. The DNA of the CDR3 is TGTGCCATCAGCCCGACAGGGAAAACCTACGAGCAGTACTTC. Translation gives CAISPTGKTYEQYF.

The chain recombines TRBV6-1 with TRBJ2-3, with D maybe TRBD1 (5 bases). Germline lookup yields CDR1 MNHNS and CDR2 SASEGT. Trimming took off 1 base at V and 3 bases at J, with 11 bases between the two ends. The CDR3 covers 15 residues. The CDR3 DNA sequence: TGTGCCAGCAGTGAAGGGCCAGGGTTGACAGATACGCAGTATTTT. It encodes CASSEGPGLTDTQYF.

The chain links TRBV4-2 to TRBJ2-7; 9 bases line up with TRBD1. V lost 3 bases, J lost 2 bases, and 8 bases stayed unmatched. The CDR3 sequence is 16 residues long. Germline V lookup: CDR1 LGHNA, CDR2 YNFKEQ. CDR3 residues: CASSQLPGTGTYEQYF. In DNA form, the CDR3 reads TGTGCCAGCAGCCAGCTACCCGGGACAGGGACCTACGAGCAGTACTTC.

The gene calls are TRBV6-5 and TRBJ2-1; 9 bases agree with TRBD1. The CDR3 totals 15 residues. Germline CDR1 is MNHEY and CDR2 is SVGAGI. Trimming cost V 6 bases and J 4 bases; bases outside gene matches: 7. The DNA for the CDR3 is TGTGCCAGCAGCCCAGACAGGGGGGAGTACAATGAGCAGTTCTTC. As protein: CASSPDRGEYNEQFF.

This clone was seen just once. CDR3 nucleotides: TGTGCCAGCAGCCCCGGACAGGGAGAGACCCAGTACTTC. It yields the protein CASSPGQGETQYF. V gene TRBV7-8 combines with J gene TRBJ2-5, with TRBD1 matching over 8 bases. V was pared by 5 bases and J by 4 bases, with 3 bases of the junction left unmatched. Germline-derived CDR1 and CDR2 are SGHVS and FQNEAQ. There are 13 residues in the CDR3.

The rearrangement uses TRBV5-6 and TRBJ2-1; D gene unclear. The CDR3 totals 11 residues. CDR1 is SGHDT, CDR2 YYEEEE, per germline. Between the trimmed V and J ends, which lost 2 bases and 14 bases, there was a span of 11 bases. The CDR3 nucleotides read TGTGCCAGCAGCTTTCGAGCGTCAGAGTTCTTC. It encodes CASSFRASEFF.

This chain uses TRBV4-2 with TRBJ2-7, with 9 nucleotides matching TRBD1. Germline trimming cut 1 base from V and 5 bases from J; bases unmatched to any gene: 6. Per germline, CDR1 LGHNA and CDR2 YNFKEQ. CDR3 length equals 15 residues. The DNA for the CDR3 is TGTGCCAGCAGCCAAGTGGGGGACAGGGAGCACGAGCAGTACTTC. Residues: CASSQVGDREHEQYF.

The chain has TRBV4-2 and TRBJ1-3, with unresolved D. CDR1 and CDR2 (germline): LGHNA, YNFKEQ. Trimming stripped 0 bases from V and 1 base from J, with 19 bases between. This CDR3 spans 19 amino acids. For the CDR3, the DNA is TGTGCCAGCAGCCAAGATTATTCAACGGGGTCCAGGTCTGGAAACACCATATATTTT. It codes for CASSQDYSTGSRSGNTIYF.

The chain carries TRBV13 and TRBJ2-5, with TRBD2 matching over 11 bases. This CDR3 is 14 amino acids long. Germline values: CDR1 PRHDT, CDR2 FYEKMQ (reference sequence). V lost 4 bases, J lost 5 bases, and 3 bases stayed unmatched. The chain's CDR3 is CASSSRTSGETQYF. The DNA of the CDR3 is TGTGCCAGCAGCTCCAGGACTAGCGGGGAGACCCAGTACTTC.